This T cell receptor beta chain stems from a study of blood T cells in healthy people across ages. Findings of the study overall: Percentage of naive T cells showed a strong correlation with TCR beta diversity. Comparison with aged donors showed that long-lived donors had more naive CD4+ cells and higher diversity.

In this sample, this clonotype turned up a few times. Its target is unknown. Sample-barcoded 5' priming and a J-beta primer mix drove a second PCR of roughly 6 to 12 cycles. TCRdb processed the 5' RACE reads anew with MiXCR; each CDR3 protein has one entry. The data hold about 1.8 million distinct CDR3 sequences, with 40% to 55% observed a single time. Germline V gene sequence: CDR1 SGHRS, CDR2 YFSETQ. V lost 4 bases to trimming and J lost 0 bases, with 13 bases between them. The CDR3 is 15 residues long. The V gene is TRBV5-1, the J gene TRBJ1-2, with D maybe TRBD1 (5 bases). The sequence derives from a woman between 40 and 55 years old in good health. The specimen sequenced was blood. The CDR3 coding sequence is TGCGCCAGCAGCCCACGGGGGGGACCTAACTATGGCTACACCTTC. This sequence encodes CASSPRGGPNYGYTF.